Following are 4 T cell receptor beta chains from one sample sequenced in a study of T cells after yellow fever vaccination. MiXCR was run by TCRdb on the 5' RACE reads, yielding one entry per CDR3 protein. The data contain some 500,000 distinct CDR3 sequences, less than 15% of them singletons. Material: PBMCs, obtained on the day of the yellow fever booster vaccination. These receptors originate from a man aged 25 to 40 who received the YFV17D yellow fever vaccine.

This rearrangement joins TRBV12-3 or TRBV12-4 to TRBJ2-7, with D possibly TRBD2 on 6 matching bases. The V end lost 3 bases, the J end lost 3 bases, and 15 bases lay between the germline ends. This CDR3 is 15 amino acids long. The CDR3 nucleotides are TGTGCCAGCAGTTTGGGGGGTGGTGCATTCTACGAGCAGTACTTC. Protein sequence: CASSLGGGAFYEQYF.

A few counts support this clonotype. The genes are TRBV18 and TRBJ2-1; no firm D call. Germline V gene data show CDR1 as KGHSH and CDR2 as LQKENI. The V end lost 3 bases, the J end lost 5 bases, and 17 bases lay between the germline ends. This CDR3 region has 16 residues. The CDR3 loop is CASSPVVGGLDNEQFF. Written as DNA, the CDR3 is TGTGCCAGCTCACCGGTGGTTGGCGGTTTAGACAATGAGCAGTTCTTC.

The V and J genes are TRBV3-1 and TRBJ2-1; D is unresolved. The CDR3 has 15 amino acids. The V end lost 11 bases, the J end lost 9 bases, and 26 bases lay between the germline ends. CDR1 and CDR2 from the germline V gene are LGHDT and YNNKEL (reference sequence). CDR3 in DNA: TGTGCCTGCACCCAAGAGGATCCCGCGAGGCGTGAGCAGTTCTTC. As protein: CACTQEDPARREQFF.

The CDR3 protein is CAIRASGTIQETQYF. The DNA of the CDR3 is TGTGCCATCAGGGCTAGCGGGACGATCCAAGAGACCCAGTACTTC. This rearrangement joins TRBV10-3 to TRBJ2-5; 9 bases match TRBD2. Looked up from germline, CDR1 is ENHRY and CDR2 is SYGVKD. V shed 6 bases, J shed 1 base, and the junction held 6 bases outside the gene matches. The CDR3 spans 15 residues.